This is a list of T cell receptor beta chains from one sample in a study of blood T cell repertoires in COVID-19. Method: immunoSEQ multiplex PCR; TCRdb's copy keeps in-frame clones and lacks some. The data hold roughly 32,000 clones, with 87% observed a single time. Material for sequencing was peripheral blood. The source of these receptors is a man aged 55 to 70 with active COVID-19. CDR3s include the opening cysteine and the closing phenylalanine or tryptophan. The D gene is left open where the match is weak. Clone size appears in some rows only: once, few, many, or a class for an expanded clone.

v_call	clone_size	d_call	j_call	cdr3_nt	cdr3_aa
TRBV11-3	few	TRBD2	TRBJ2-1	TGTGCCAGCAGCTTAAGGGCGGGGGGGCATTTTGAGCAGTTCTTC	CASSLRAGGHFEQFF
TRBV27	NA	NA	TRBJ2-1	TGTGCCAGCAGTTTGTCGAAGAGCTCCTACAATGAGCAGTTCTTC	CASSLSKSSYNEQFF
TRBV7-8	NA	NA	TRBJ1-2	TGTGCCAGCAGCTTAGCGAGCACCTCCTATGGCTACACCTTC	CASSLASTSYGYTF
TRBV6-2/TRBV6-3	once	TRBD2	TRBJ2-1	TGTGCCAGCAGCAAAGCGGGGGGGCCCAATGAGCAGTTCTTC	CASSKAGGPNEQFF
TRBV4-3	NA	TRBD2	TRBJ2-7	TGCGCCAGCAGCCAAGAGGTTCTGACTAGCGGGAGCTACGAGCAGTACTTC	CASSQEVLTSGSYEQYF
TRBV4-2	NA	TRBD2	TRBJ2-3	TGTGCCAGCCGGGGGGGGCTCTACACAGATACGCAGTATTTT	CASRGGLYTDTQYF
TRBV6-1	NA	TRBD1	TRBJ1-2	TGTGCCAGCAGTGACCAAGACAGGGCCCCTAACTATGGCTACACCTTC	CASSDQDRAPNYGYTF
TRBV19	NA	NA	TRBJ2-2	TGTGCCAGTAATGATCGGACCGGGGAGCTGTTTTTT	CASNDRTGELFF
TRBV20-1	NA	TRBD1	TRBJ1-2	TGCAGTGCCATGGACAGGGCCACCTTC	CSAMDRATF
TRBV11-2	NA	NA	TRBJ1-2	TGTGCCAGCACCGACACCGCCCGAGGCTACACCTTC	CASTDTARGYTF
TRBV19	NA	NA	TRBJ1-2	TGTGCCAGTAGTACCCTACTCTATGGCTACACCTTC	CASSTLLYGYTF
TRBV14	NA	NA	TRBJ1-1	TGTGCCAGCAGCCAAGTGCGGGTGCGGCAAGACACTGAAGCTTTCTTT	CASSQVRVRQDTEAFF
TRBV7-3	NA	NA	TRBJ1-3	TGTGCCAGCAGCCCGGGGAGCGGAAACACCATATATTTT	CASSPGSGNTIYF
TRBV19	NA	NA	TRBJ2-3	TGTGCCAGTAGTCCGCTCGGGGGGCGCGGTGAGACAGATACGCAGTATTTT	CASSPLGGRGETDTQYF
TRBV10-2	once	NA	TRBJ1-6	TGCGCCAGCAGCGACGGGCCGAGGGGGATGAATTCACCCCTCCACTTT	CASSDGPRGMNSPLHF
TRBV6-5	NA	NA	TRBJ1-1	TGTGCCAGCACCCCGGTGGGCTCCCCTCGGGAAGCTTTCTTT	CASTPVGSPREAFF
TRBV25-1	NA	TRBD1	TRBJ1-1	TGTGCCAGCAGTGACTCCGGGACAGTGAACACTGAAGCTTTCTTT	CASSDSGTVNTEAFF
TRBV5-5	NA	TRBD2	TRBJ2-1	TGTGCCAGTCTGGTCCCGGGAGGAGAAAATGAGCAGTTCTTC	CASLVPGGENEQFF
TRBV6-1	NA	TRBD1	TRBJ1-6	TGTGCCAGCAGTGAAGCCGGGACAGGGGTTTCACCCCTCCACTTT	CASSEAGTGVSPLHF
TRBV6-5	NA	NA	TRBJ1-4	TGTGCCAGCAGCCTAGGGGAATTGGAAAAACTGTTTTTT	CASSLGELEKLFF
TRBV29-1	NA	TRBD2	TRBJ2-7	TGCAGCGTTGAACAGCAGAGCGGGGCGGAGCAGTACTTC	CSVEQQSGAEQYF
TRBV3-1/TRBV3-2	once	TRBD2	TRBJ2-1	TGTGCCAGCAGCCGGGTAGGCGGTGTGGCTAGCGGGAGAGGTGAGCAGTTCTTC	CASSRVGGVASGRGEQFF
TRBV10-3	NA	NA	TRBJ2-5	TGTGCCACGCGAACAGGGAGGGCCGACGAGACCCAGTACTTC	CATRTGRADETQYF
TRBV7-3	NA	TRBD1	TRBJ2-5	TGTGCCAGCAGCCCTGGGGACAGCGAAGAGACCCAGTACTTC	CASSPGDSEETQYF
TRBV2	NA	NA	TRBJ2-1	TGTGCCAGCACCAGGGACCGCGGGGCCTACAATGAGCAGTTCTTC	CASTRDRGAYNEQFF
TRBV9	NA	NA	TRBJ2-1	TGTGCCAGCAGCGTAGATGGGGGAGGTGTCAATGAGCAGTTCTTC	CASSVDGGGVNEQFF
TRBV27	NA	TRBD1	TRBJ2-4	TGTGCCAGCAGCAGGGATCCGACAGGGGTGAACATTCAGTACTTC	CASSRDPTGVNIQYF
TRBV27	NA	TRBD2	TRBJ2-2	TGTGCCACAAAGACTAGCGGAGTCGGGGAGCTGTTTTTT	CATKTSGVGELFF
TRBV9	NA	NA	TRBJ1-1	TGTGCCAGCAGCGTACCTGTCGGGGAGGGGATTGCAGCTTTCTTT	CASSVPVGEGIAAFF
TRBV11-2	NA	TRBD1	TRBJ1-6	TGTGCCAGCAGGTCAACAGGGGAAGGATCACCCCTCCACTTT	CASRSTGEGSPLHF
TRBV7-9	NA	TRBD2	TRBJ2-5	TGTGCCAGCAGCTCTCGGGCGGGGGGGCCCCTGGCCCAGTACTTC	CASSSRAGGPLAQYF
TRBV7-3	NA	TRBD2	TRBJ2-6	TGTGCCAGCAGCATTCAGGGACTAGCGGGTTTAACTGGGGCCAACGTCCTGACTTTC	CASSIQGLAGLTGANVLTF
TRBV7-2	NA	TRBD1	TRBJ1-5	TGTGCCAGCAGCCCAGGGGGAAGTGCTCAGCCCCAGCATTTT	CASSPGGSAQPQHF
TRBV5-1	NA	TRBD1	TRBJ2-7	TGCGCCAGCAGCTTGGAGGGACAGGGCAAGTTCGGGGAGCAGTACTTC	CASSLEGQGKFGEQYF
TRBV19	NA	NA	TRBJ1-5	TGTGCCAGTAGTACCAGACGGGGTCAGCCCCAGCATTTT	CASSTRRGQPQHF
TRBV12-3/TRBV12-4	NA	NA	TRBJ2-5	TGTGCCAGCAGTTTCCTCCTCGGTGCCCAGTACTTC	CASSFLLGAQYF
TRBV11-2	NA	TRBD1	TRBJ1-2	TGTGCCAGCAGCCCCAACCCGGGACAGAGCTATGGCTACACCTTC	CASSPNPGQSYGYTF
TRBV5-6	NA	TRBD2	TRBJ2-1	TGTGCCAGCAGCTTTGGTGTGGCTAGCGGGGGTGGTGAGCAGTTCTTC	CASSFGVASGGGEQFF
TRBV7-2	NA	TRBD2	TRBJ2-1	TGTGCCAGCAGCCAGGGACTAGCGGGAGTCGGTGAGCAGTTCTTC	CASSQGLAGVGEQFF
TRBV14	NA	TRBD1	TRBJ2-3	TGTGCCAGCAGCCAGCTACAGGGGCCAACAGATACGCAGTATTTT	CASSQLQGPTDTQYF
TRBV19	NA	NA	TRBJ1-1	TGTGCCAGTAGTAACCCAGGATTTTCGAACACTGAAGCTTTCTTT	CASSNPGFSNTEAFF